The subject of this entry is one TCR beta chain. Random hexamers primed reverse transcription of about 0.45 to 1 ug RNA. TCRdb passed the immunoSEQ multiplex PCR reads through MiXCR, listing each CDR3 protein once. The sample records some 160,000 distinct CDR3 sequences, roughly 94% being singletons. The V segment lost 2 bases and the J segment 6 bases; nucleotides outside the gene matches: 10. This CDR3 is 16 amino acids long. This entry comes from a study of CD8 T cells in Susac syndrome. In the study overall: Patients with Susac syndrome were therapy-naive, treated with corticosteroids, or treated with intravenous immunoglobulin alone when blood was collected.

CD8+ and CD4+ T cells circulating in blood were sequenced for TCR beta. The clonotype was recovered from a human donor with Susac syndrome. The material sequenced was CD4+ T cells from PBMCs. The rearrangement links TRBV12-3 or TRBV12-4 to TRBJ2-1; TRBD2 agrees at 7 bases. The CDR3 reads CASSLISRASGNEQFF. CDR3 in DNA: TGTGCCAGCAGTTTAATCTCCCGGGCTAGCGGCAATGAGCAGTTCTTC.